This TCR beta chain was captured by sequencing in a study of T cells after yellow fever vaccination. Study at large: Those fractions that held only low numbers of cells were prepared using the SMART-Seq v4 Ultra Low Input RNA kit.

This clonotype was counted only a few times. This CDR3 has 17 amino acids. CDR1 and CDR2 (germline): LNHNV, YYDKDF (reference sequence). V shed 0 bases and J 4 bases; nucleotides not matched to a gene: 8. Generation of TCR cDNA used 5'RACE template switching (which added a universal primer site and UMIs). TCRdb itself ran the 5' RACE reads through MiXCR, one entry per CDR3 protein. The repertoire has about 510,000 distinct CDR3 sequences, just over 20% of them found once; the top ten carry about 15%. This specimen was PBMCs, taken approximately 22 days after the first yellow fever vaccination. The V call is TRBV15, the J call TRBJ2-3, with 9 bases that match TRBD2. The clonotype was recovered from a man aged 18 to 29 who received the YFV17D yellow fever vaccine. CDR3 residues: CATSRDPGLASPDTQYF. The CDR3 DNA reads TGTGCCACCAGCAGAGATCCGGGACTAGCTTCCCCAGATACGCAGTATTTT.